The clone carrying this T cell receptor (beta chain) was recorded only once. Each TCR library used approximately 500 ng of total RNA and a linear amplification protocol. MiXCR, run by TCRdb on the reads, gives a single entry per CDR3 protein. This sample carries around 200,000 distinct CDR3 sequences, 65% to 75% of them seen once, and the ten largest clones take 2% to 2.5%. The data originate from a study of healthy donors' naive CD4 and CD8 T cells. Overall study: All functional IMGT TCR alpha variants were covered by new primers.

This CDR3 has 12 amino acids. Trimming cost V 1 base and J 4 bases, with 4 bases left between them. The gene calls are TRBV12-3 or TRBV12-4 and TRBJ2-5, with D unresolved. Material: naive CD4+ and CD8+ T cells sorted from blood, pooled from several donors. This clonotype was sampled from a pool of human donors in good health; the sample pools cells from several healthy donors. CDR3 region: CASSLEGETQYF. The CDR3 coding sequence is TGTGCCAGCAGTTTAGAAGGAGAGACCCAGTACTTC.